A selection of T cell receptor beta chains follows, all from one sample in a study of T cells in Graves' hyperthyroidism and ophthalmopathy. TCRdb used MiXCR to reprocess the multiplex PCR reads, holding one entry per CDR3 protein. The data contain about 640,000 distinct CDR3 sequences, 13% to 15% of them singletons. Sequences were obtained from blood. Source of these receptors: a woman aged 45-65 years with Graves' ophthalmopathy. CDR3s include the opening cysteine and the closing phenylalanine or tryptophan. The D gene is left open where the match is weak. Some rows mark clone size as missing; the rest say once, few, many or name a class of expanded clone.

size: .; V: TRBV4-1; D: .; J: TRBJ2-1; CDR3: CASSQAGGYYNEQFF; DNA: TGCGCCAGCAGCCAAGCTGGAGGATATTACAATGAGCAGTTCTTC
size: .; V: TRBV15; D: .; J: TRBJ2-5; CDR3: CATSRDFGAGETQYF; DNA: TGTGCCACCAGCAGAGATTTTGGGGCTGGGGAGACCCAGTACTTC
size: .; V: TRBV30; D: .; J: TRBJ2-1; CDR3: CAWRGAGSNEQFF; DNA: TGTGCCTGGAGGGGGGCGGGAAGCAATGAGCAGTTCTTC
size: .; V: TRBV29-1; D: TRBD1; J: TRBJ1-1; CDR3: CSAQQGTGGGEAFF; DNA: TGCAGCGCCCAGCAAGGGACAGGGGGAGGGGAAGCTTTCTTT
size: few; V: TRBV7-2; D: TRBD1; J: TRBJ1-6; CDR3: CASSQDRGSRSPLHF; DNA: TGTGCCAGCAGCCAGGACAGGGGTTCGCGTTCACCCCTCCACTTT
size: many; V: TRBV6-2/TRBV6-3; D: .; J: TRBJ2-7; CDR3: CASSRDGPYEQYF; DNA: TGTGCCAGCAGTCGGGACGGACCCTACGAGCAGTACTTC
size: many; V: TRBV28; D: TRBD2; J: TRBJ2-7; CDR3: CASSLAGAEQYF; DNA: TGTGCCAGCAGTTTGGCGGGAGCCGAGCAGTACTTC
size: many; V: TRBV2; D: TRBD2; J: TRBJ2-1; CDR3: CASSAGLAGVISSYNEQFF; DNA: TGTGCCAGCAGTGCGGGACTAGCGGGAGTGATAAGCTCCTACAATGAGCAGTTCTTC
size: many; V: TRBV9; D: TRBD2; J: TRBJ2-1; CDR3: CASSVATGVALGAGGFNEQFF; DNA: TGTGCCAGCAGCGTAGCGACAGGGGTCGCTTTGGGAGCGGGAGGGTTCAATGAGCAGTTCTTC
size: many; V: TRBV20-1; D: .; J: TRBJ2-3; CDR3: CSARDPRGSPDTQYF; DNA: TGCAGTGCTAGAGATCCCAGGGGTAGCCCAGATACGCAGTATTTT
size: few; V: TRBV20-1; D: .; J: TRBJ1-2; CDR3: CSASWDGLYGYTF; DNA: TGCAGTGCTAGTTGGGATGGCCTCTATGGCTACACCTTC
size: many; V: TRBV5-1; D: TRBD1; J: TRBJ2-1; CDR3: CASSVEGAYRYNEQFF; DNA: TGCGCCAGCAGTGTTGAGGGGGCTTACAGATACAATGAGCAGTTCTTC
size: .; V: TRBV19; D: TRBD2; J: TRBJ2-2; CDR3: CASSIRGLAGLNTGELFF; DNA: TGTGCCAGTAGTATTAGGGGACTAGCGGGATTAAACACCGGGGAGCTGTTTTTT
size: few; V: TRBV6-1; D: TRBD1; J: TRBJ1-1; CDR3: CASMGVDRDAFF; DNA: TGTGCCAGCATGGGGGTGGACAGGGATGCTTTCTTT
size: .; V: TRBV7-2; D: .; J: TRBJ1-5; CDR3: CASSLADSLQPQHF; DNA: TGTGCCAGCAGCTTAGCGGACAGTTTACAGCCCCAGCATTTT
size: .; V: TRBV19; D: .; J: TRBJ2-4; CDR3: CASSTQGFGAKNIQYF; DNA: TGTGCCAGTAGTACCCAGGGGTTTGGAGCCAAAAACATTCAGTACTTC
size: .; V: TRBV29-1; D: .; J: TRBJ1-3; CDR3: CSAQVSSGNTIYF; DNA: TGCAGCGCGCAGGTTAGCTCTGGAAACACCATATATTTT
size: .; V: TRBV6-1; D: .; J: TRBJ2-7; CDR3: CASSYGGTVDEQYF; DNA: TGTGCCAGCAGTTATGGCGGGACGGTCGACGAGCAGTACTTC
size: .; V: TRBV28; D: .; J: TRBJ1-4; CDR3: CASRVGTTNEKLFF; DNA: TGTGCCAGCAGAGTAGGGACAACTAATGAAAAACTGTTTTTT
size: many; V: TRBV6-1; D: TRBD2; J: TRBJ2-7; CDR3: CASSEGIGLAASYEQYF; DNA: TGTGCCAGCAGTGAAGGAATCGGACTAGCGGCCTCCTACGAGCAGTACTTC
size: once; V: TRBV7-9; D: .; J: TRBJ2-7; CDR3: CASSGIAGALYEQYF; DNA: TGTGCCAGCAGCGGAATCGCGGGGGCGCTCTACGAGCAGTACTTC
size: .; V: TRBV5-1; D: TRBD1; J: TRBJ1-2; CDR3: CASSWRTGGNYGYTF; DNA: TGCGCCAGCAGCTGGCGGACAGGGGGCAACTATGGCTACACCTTC
size: few; V: TRBV24-1; D: .; J: TRBJ1-5; CDR3: CATSETNQPQHF; DNA: TGTGCCACCAGTGAAACCAACCAGCCCCAGCATTTT
size: many; V: TRBV7-2; D: .; J: TRBJ2-5; CDR3: CASRAWDAYYVEYF; DNA: TGTGCCAGCCGTGCTTGGGACGCCTATTATGTCGAGTACTTC
size: many; V: TRBV3-1; D: TRBD1; J: TRBJ2-7; CDR3: CASSPRQGEDYEQYF; DNA: TGTGCCAGCAGCCCCCGACAGGGGGAGGACTACGAGCAGTACTTC
size: few; V: TRBV19; D: TRBD1; J: TRBJ2-5; CDR3: CASSPRQGRETQYF; DNA: TGTGCCAGTAGTCCTCGACAGGGGCGGGAGACCCAGTACTTC
size: many; V: TRBV11-3; D: TRBD2; J: TRBJ2-1; CDR3: CASSSRTSVGEQFF; DNA: TGTGCCAGCAGCTCAAGGACTAGCGTGGGTGAGCAGTTCTTC
size: few; V: TRBV6-6; D: .; J: TRBJ2-7; CDR3: CASSYASPYEQYF; DNA: TGTGCCAGCAGTTACGCTAGCCCCTACGAGCAGTACTTC
size: many; V: TRBV28; D: .; J: TRBJ1-4; CDR3: CASSNLGTREEKLFF; DNA: TGTGCCAGCAGCAATTTGGGGACAAGGGAGGAAAAACTGTTTTTT
size: .; V: TRBV4-3; D: .; J: TRBJ2-6; CDR3: CASSQRGGANVLTF; DNA: TGCGCCAGCAGCCAAAGGGGAGGGGCCAACGTCCTGACTTTC
size: few; V: TRBV6-1; D: .; J: TRBJ2-1; CDR3: CASKGMRSSYNEQFF; DNA: TGTGCCAGCAAGGGGATGCGGAGCTCCTACAATGAGCAGTTCTTC
size: many; V: TRBV7-9; D: TRBD1; J: TRBJ2-3; CDR3: CASSLDRVGPDTQYF; DNA: TGTGCCAGCAGCCTAGACAGGGTCGGTCCGGATACGCAGTATTTT
size: few; V: TRBV9; D: .; J: TRBJ2-3; CDR3: CASSVRDGEVEQYF; DNA: TGTGCCAGCAGCGTACGCGATGGGGAGGTGGAGCAGTATTTT
size: many; V: TRBV7-9; D: TRBD2; J: TRBJ2-1; CDR3: CASSPRGLAEPNYNEQFF; DNA: TGTGCCAGCAGCCCGAGGGGACTAGCGGAGCCGAACTACAATGAGCAGTTCTTC
size: many; V: TRBV28; D: TRBD1; J: TRBJ1-5; CDR3: CASSLLDRGSQPQHF; DNA: TGTGCCAGCAGTTTACTGGACAGGGGATCTCAGCCCCAGCATTTT
size: few; V: TRBV5-4; D: .; J: TRBJ1-1; CDR3: CASSLGGEFMNTEAFF; DNA: TGTGCCAGCAGCTTGGGGGGGGAATTCATGAACACTGAAGCTTTCTTT
size: .; V: TRBV3-2; D: .; J: TRBJ1-6; CDR3: CARCGGPRTSSPLHF; DNA: TGTGCCAGATGTGGAGGGCCACGGACAAGTTCACCCCTCCACTTT
size: .; V: TRBV11-3; D: .; J: TRBJ2-1; CDR3: CASRLGLYNEQFF; DNA: TGTGCCAGCAGATTAGGTCTCTACAATGAGCAGTTCTTC
size: few; V: TRBV7-8; D: .; J: TRBJ2-1; CDR3: CASSSGQQQFF; DNA: TGTGCCAGCAGCTCTGGACAGCAGCAGTTCTTC
size: .; V: TRBV12-3/TRBV12-4; D: TRBD1; J: TRBJ2-2; CDR3: CASSSYYRGQELFF; DNA: TGTGCCAGCAGTTCCTACTACAGGGGGCAGGAGCTGTTTTTT
size: many; V: TRBV29-1; D: TRBD2; J: TRBJ2-3; CDR3: CSSWVWWTSGRKGFSQYF; DNA: TGCAGCTCCTGGGTGTGGTGGACTAGCGGGAGGAAGGGCTTTTCGCAGTATTTT